These 17 T cell receptor beta chains came from one sample sequenced in a study of cytomegalovirus exposure and HLA in healthy donors (dated by TCRdb to 2016 to 2017). To prepare the library, the immunoSEQ multiplex PCR assay was applied. The multiplex PCR relied on a mix of 60 forward primers for TCR Vbeta segments and 13 reverse primers for TCR Jbeta segments. The table comes from immuneACCESS by way of TCRdb, which keeps in-frame sequences with V and J called. Part of the clones is missing from these tables; in studies checked, under half for an unresolved V gene and the rest for unknown reasons. The sample records roughly 140,000 clones, around 66% of which are singletons. Jointly, the top ten make up roughly 3.1% of the sample. The source material was PBMCs. The receptor set was obtained from a woman younger than 45 in good health and CMV-seropositive.

The chain is built from TRBV11-3 and TRBJ1-1; 7 positions agree with TRBD1. Germline V gene lookup returns CDR1 SGHNT and CDR2 YENEEA. There are 14 residues in the CDR3. The V segment lost 4 bases and the J segment 2 bases; nucleotides outside the gene matches: 4. CDR3 DNA sequence: TGTGCCAGCAGCTGGACAGGTGTAAACACTGAAGCTTTCTTT. Protein product: CASSWTGVNTEAFF.

The chain links TRBV29-1 to TRBJ1-2, with a weak D call TRBD1 (6 bases). The CDR3 is 13 amino acids. The ends were cut back, 7 bases at V and 2 bases at J, with 14 bases in the middle. The V gene's germline CDR1 is SQVTM and CDR2 ANQGSEA. The DNA of the CDR3 is TGCAGCGCCCCAGGGGAGCAAAACTATGGCTACACCTTC. Protein: CSAPGEQNYGYTF.

V and J are TRBV11-2 and TRBJ1-2; 8 bases map to TRBD1. The CDR3 is made up of 16 amino acids. Looked up from germline, CDR1 is SGHAT and CDR2 is FQNNGV. With V trimmed by 2 bases and J by 2 bases, 7 bases remained unmatched. CDR3 amino acids: CASSLFSAGGNYGYTF. The CDR3 DNA reads as TGTGCCAGCAGCTTATTCTCGGCAGGGGGCAACTATGGCTACACCTTC.

CDR3 sequence reads: CASSDPGTANTEAFF. In DNA form, the CDR3 reads TGTGCCAGCAGCGATCCCGGGACAGCGAACACTGAAGCTTTCTTT. This chain uses TRBV5-4 with TRBJ1-1; 7 positions agree with TRBD1. The CDR3 loop spans 15 amino acids. Trimming at V came to 4 bases and at J to 1 base, leaving 7 bases not matched to a gene. Germline CDR1 SGHNT, CDR2 YYREEE (reference sequence).

The chain recombines TRBV5-5 with TRBJ2-7, with D unclear. Looked up from germline, CDR1 is SGHKS and CDR2 is YYEKEE (reference sequence). V shed 0 bases and J shed 3 bases, with 13 bases lying between them. The CDR3 contains 15 residues. Written as DNA, the CDR3 is TGTGCCAGCAGCTTGGCCATGGGCAGCTACTACGAGCAGTACTTC. Translated, it gives CASSLAMGSYYEQYF.

The V and J genes are TRBV29-1 and TRBJ2-3; D is unresolved. Trimming took off 1 base at V and 4 bases at J, with 12 bases between the two ends. The CDR3 runs to 14 residues. CDR1 and CDR2 (germline): SQVTM, ANQGSEA. DNA of the CDR3: TGCAGCGTTGAAGGAGGTCGCGGCGCAGATACGCAGTATTTT. Its translation: CSVEGGRGADTQYF.

The chain joins TRBV5-4 to TRBJ2-7; the match to TRBD2 covers 13 bases. Germline assignment: CDR1 SGHNT and CDR2 YYREEE (reference sequence). This CDR3 is built from 16 residues. The V and J ends lost 3 bases and 7 bases, in that order; junction bases with no gene match: 10. The chain's CDR3 is CASSYGLAGASREQYF. CDR3 nucleotides: TGTGCCAGCAGCTACGGACTAGCGGGGGCCAGTAGAGAGCAGTACTTC. The entire variable domain, with the rest obtained from reference TRBV5-4 and TRBJ2-7, is as follows: ETGVTQSPTHLIKTRGQQVTLRCSSQSGHNTVSWYQQALGQGPQFIFQYYREEENGRGNFPPRFSGLQFPNYSSELNVNALELDDSALYLCASSYGLAGASREQYFGPGTRLTVT.

The chain is built from TRBV10-1 and TRBJ2-3, with a possible D match to TRBD2 (5 bases). Trimming pared 5 bases from V and 1 base from J, leaving 10 bases between. Germline V gives CDR1 WNHNN, CDR2 SYGVQD (reference sequence). CDR3 length equals 14 residues. The chain's CDR3 is CASSPIGGTDTQYF. CDR3 coding DNA: TGCGCCAGCAGTCCGATCGGGGGCACAGATACGCAGTATTTT.

This clone was observed a few times. The rearrangement uses TRBV5-1 and TRBJ2-1; tentatively, D is TRBD2 (5 bases). The CDR3 is made up of 14 amino acids. Germline CDR1 is SGHRS and CDR2 is YFSETQ. The V and J ends lost 4 bases and 8 bases respectively, with 16 bases between them. CDR3 loop: CASSPRAGFDEQFF. In nucleotides, the CDR3 is TGCGCCAGCAGCCCCCGGGCGGGCTTCGATGAGCAGTTCTTC.

In DNA form, the CDR3 reads TGTGCCAGCTCACCTGGGGCGGGGTTTCAGCCCCAGCATTTT. Translated, it gives CASSPGAGFQPQHF. The rearrangement links TRBV18 to TRBJ1-5; tentative D call: TRBD1 (5 bases). With 3 bases removed from V and 6 bases from J, the gap between germline ends came to 12 bases. There are 14 residues in the CDR3. From germline, CDR1 is KGHSH and CDR2 LQKENI.

The V and J genes are TRBV7-2 and TRBJ1-3; 9 bases align to TRBD1. Looked up from germline, CDR1 is SGHTA and CDR2 is FQGNSA. This CDR3 has 16 amino acids. J gave up 1 base and V 0 bases, and 1 base lay outside the gene matches. The chain's CDR3 is CASSLAGTGSGNTIYF. The CDR3 DNA follows: TGTGCCAGCAGCTTAGCGGGGACAGGGTCTGGAAACACCATATATTTT.

J is TRBJ2-7 and V is TRBV21-1; TRBD1, as called in the table, went unchecked against the DNA. TRBV21-1 is listed as a pseudogene. CDR3 length equals 16 residues. The DNA of the CDR3 is TGTGCCAGCAGCAAAGTCCATGAGACAGGGGATGGCGAGCAGTACTTC. This codes for CASSKVHETGDGEQYF.

This chain uses TRBV5-1 with TRBJ2-6, with 7 bases matching TRBD1. From germline, CDR1 is SGHRS and CDR2 YFSETQ. CDR3 length: 19 residues. The trim removed 2 bases at V and 2 bases at J, leaving 13 bases unmatched. DNA for the CDR3: TGCGCCAGCAGCTTCCGGACAGGCCGCCTTTATACTGGGGCCAACGTCCTGACTTTC. This sequence encodes CASSFRTGRLYTGANVLTF.

The chain carries TRBV28 and TRBJ2-7; 10 nucleotides agree with TRBD2. Losses at the gene ends were 1 base for V and 0 bases for J; bases not matched to a gene: 3. The CDR3 contains 16 residues. In germline, CDR1 is MDHEN, CDR2 SYDVKM. The CDR3 sequence is CASSLFSGGFSYEQYF. The CDR3 DNA follows: TGTGCCAGCAGTTTATTTAGCGGGGGGTTCTCCTACGAGCAGTACTTC.

The chain recombines TRBV6-5 with TRBJ2-3, with D possibly TRBD2 on 6 matching bases. The CDR3 runs 14 residues. V was shortened by 4 bases and J by 5 bases, with 13 bases between the two germline ends. The germline CDR1 and CDR2 sequences are MNHEY and SVGAGI. As DNA, the CDR3 is TGTGCCAGCAGTTTCCAGCGGGCCCAAGATACGCAGTATTTT. It yields the protein CASSFQRAQDTQYF.

CDR3 region: CASSHAGRWSAFF. CDR3 DNA: TGTGCCAGCAGTCACGCTGGTAGGTGGAGCGCTTTCTTT. This chain links TRBV6-5 with TRBJ1-1; D not certain. V lost 5 bases and J lost 11, with 18 bases in between. CDR3 length: 13 amino acids. Germline V lookup: CDR1 MNHEY, CDR2 SVGAGI.

This clone was found a few times. The genes are TRBV6-5 and TRBJ2-1; 7 bases fit TRBD1. V was clipped by 4 bases and J by 9 bases; unmatched bases: 12. The germline V gene encodes CDR1 MNHEY and CDR2 SVGAGI. The CDR3 contains 15 residues. The CDR3 nucleotides are TGTGCCAGCAGTTCCCCTCCCGGGACAGTCGGTGAGCAGTTCTTC. Translating gives CASSSPPGTVGEQFF.